This T cell receptor (beta chain) was observed in a study of cytomegalovirus exposure and HLA in healthy donors (dated by TCRdb to about 2017). About the full investigation: An earlier analysis of approximately 550 of the donors reported 250 to 300 Gb of sequence data and around 120 million unique TCR beta sequences from about 179 million T cells. Approximately 330 gigabases of sequencing data and 75 million to 85 million unique TCR sequences made up an early release that covered approximately 650 HLA-typed donors. The genetic ancestry cluster associated with self-reported Caucasian donors included 81% of the 398 genotyped donors. The study aimed to test whether signatures of past pathogen exposure could be identified by cataloging public T cell receptors. The study profiled the T cell repertoires of under 700 subjects by immunosequencing and related them to cytomegalovirus serostatus. A separate validation cohort of roughly 130 different subjects was used in addition to the approximately 700-subject first cohort. To predict cytomegalovirus infection status, the study brought together high-throughput TCR immunosequencing, statistical association of individual TCRs with disease status, and machine learning. A later analysis re-analyzed previously published TCR beta repertoires from 500 to 700 donors and added high-resolution HLA genotyping to study TCR occurrence patterns. Rather than drawing on any new phenotypic data, the later analysis identified candidate immune exposures from TCR beta sequences and the way those sequences occurred across donors. An earlier analysis of roughly 580 of the donors used high-throughput TCR beta sequencing to judge whether each TCR beta V gene segment behaved as functional or pseudogenic. Donor age, sex, ethnicity and CMV serostatus were compiled together with the repertoire data. Genome-wide SNP genotypes for about three fifths of the roughly 670 donors were used in a later genetic analysis, which treated that subset as a discovery cohort. Every discovery cohort repertoire had been produced on one sequencing platform. Both class I and class II loci were covered by HLA typing, at four-digit resolution. The number of donors typed differed by locus, with roughly 629-640 for A, B, C, DRB1 and DQB1, around 500 for DQA1, nearly 610 for DPA1, and around 430 for DPB1. Roughly five DR-DQ haplotypes were handled as single units for association and clustering, since linkage in the cohort was strong. Across approximately 400 genotyped donors of the cohort, an average of about 250,000 unique TCR beta nucleotide sequences per donor were sequenced, and approximately 17% of those sequences were non-productive. Overall study outcomes, separate from this receptor: In both the original and validation cohorts, the classifier was reported to diagnose cytomegalovirus status with high specificity and sensitivity. According to a later analysis, parvovirus B19, influenza, CMV and Epstein-Barr virus appeared linked to several top co-occurrence clusters. Compared with equally common non-associated chains, HLA-associated TCR beta chains in a later analysis were more clonally expanded and had lower generation probabilities. A cluster of highly shared sequence variants was judged likely to represent a technical artifact of the sequencing pipeline. For the cohort, immune exposure information was limited to CMV serostatus. Compared with the approximately 710-donor mean, donors in an Asian-associated ancestry cluster had fewer N-insertions in productive TCRs, according to a later genetic analysis. A later analysis associated 17,000 or so TCR beta sequences with specific HLA alleles at a false discovery rate of 0.05. Because HLA typing was unavailable for some donors at each locus, only the typed subset was used in association tests. A later genetic analysis associated a missense DCLRE1C variant with V-gene and J-gene trimming of TCR beta chains, and an independent cohort replicated the association. The cohort was sequenced for TCR beta chains only, and without alpha or paired-chain data the features that could be detected were limited. In a later analysis, TCR association rates were found to vary across HLA loci, with the most associated TCRs seen for DRB1 alleles and the fewest for HLA-C alleles. In the study, about 150 TCR beta chains were listed as associated with cytomegalovirus. According to a later analysis, most CMV-associated TCR beta chains appeared to be HLA-restricted, and the HLA associations seemed to be driven largely by CMV exposure. Strong co-occurrence of HLA alleles, especially DR and DQ, made assigning TCR associations to individual alleles difficult. Roughly uniform sequencing depth across donors was assumed in presence/absence analyses, although this assumption may not hold. According to the authors, the approach could potentially be generalized to other disease states and immunological phenotypes. Most TCR sequences were observed very rarely across donors, whereas some public TCRs were present in many individuals. An earlier analysis of 450 to 750 of the donors showed that most TCR beta V segments appeared in productive rearrangements either about 87% or about 30% of the time, which broadly matched IMGT annotations. In vitro tests confirmed that a few of the cytomegalovirus-associated TCR beta chains recognize cytomegalovirus antigens. A further reported finding was that TCR beta sequences accurately predicted the HLA-A and HLA-B alleles for most subjects in the first cohort. Some IMGT-functional V segments, including TRBV6-2 and TRBV6-3, could not be distinguished by the 87-base-pair reads and were therefore excluded. Linkage disequilibrium might explain the correlated functional status among segregating V segments, but an unknown experimental factor could not be excluded. Because counts were too low, more than 15 rarely observed V segments, including chromosome 9 orphons, were left out of the earlier analysis of over 550 of the donors.

This clone was seen once. Its antigen remains unidentified. The input lacks base qualities; no much larger clone sits a single base away. The library was made by the immunoSEQ multiplex PCR assay. The multiplex PCR relied on a mix of 60 forward primers for TCR Vbeta segments and 13 reverse primers for TCR Jbeta segments. Amplification of the CDR3 region of rearranged TCR beta genes was performed with a multiplex PCR assay on genomic DNA. The Illumina HiSeq System was used to sequence the amplified TCR beta libraries as 87-base-pair reads. Per the authors' processing: A later analysis counted 65 million to 90 million unique TCR beta chains across the 550 to 800 repertoires, and 10 million to 11 million of these chains were shared by at least two donors. To remove PCR and sequencing errors, raw reads were error-corrected and collapsed into unique sequences using a nearest-neighbor algorithm that merged closely related sequences. Alignment of CDR3 sequences to IMGT reference sequences was used to assign V, D and J gene segments. For a sequence to be retained, a match of at least six nucleotides to both a V gene segment and a J gene segment was required. A rearrangement was called productive if the CDR3 had no stop codons and remained in frame with V and J, and every other rearrangement was called non-productive. CDR3 was defined according to IMGT convention as the region running from the second conserved V-encoded cysteine to the conserved J-encoded phenylalanine. The earlier analysis of 550 to 650 of the donors excluded any sequence lacking an unambiguous match to a single V gene segment. In an earlier analysis of 587 of the donors, a V segment was called functional when productive rearrangements were above 56.7%, and segregating when the standard deviation between donors exceeded 5%. A statistical classification framework was developed to diagnose cytomegalovirus status using the catalog of TCR beta chain sequences. A later analysis assigned V and J genes by comparing TCR nucleotide sequences with IMGT/GENE-DB human TR gene sequences. The TCRdist pipeline was used in a later analysis to assign CDR3 sequences and most-parsimonious VDJ recombination scenarios. In a later analysis, every TCR beta chain was defined by the combination of its CDR3 amino acid sequence and its V-gene family, and reads without a unique V-gene family were dropped. As a way to deal with suspected cross-contamination and a sequencing artifact, a later analysis dropped 450 to 600 nucleotide sequences that were highly shared and had low generation probability. In a later analysis, a clonal expansion index for each public chain was calculated from normalized within-repertoire ranks of inferred template counts. Generation probabilities in a later analysis came from a VDJ recombination model fitted to out-of-frame rearrangements, and those results were checked against IGoR. In a later analysis, hypergeometric tests were used to score TCR-TCR, TCR-HLA and TCR-CMV co-occurrence, with a repertoire-size bias correction applied to TCR pairs. To estimate false discovery rates, a later analysis permuted the HLA or CMV assignments 20 times. A later analysis grouped co-occurring TCRs with DBSCAN, adding TCRdist sequence similarity when clustering within HLA-allele-positive subsets. Repertoires with fewer than 30,000 or more than 120,000 public chains, plus five repertoires with anomalous nucleotide sharing, were excluded from co-occurrence clustering. The source is immuneACCESS, and TCRdb retained only in-frame sequences with V and J called. Part of the clones is not carried over; for the studies checked, unresolved V genes explain less than half of this, and the remainder is unexplained. V and J calls and clone size come straight from that table; D and trimming were deduced from the DNA. This sample lists roughly 100,000 clones; more than 55% were detected once. Clones ranked in the top ten supply over 5% of the sample.

The cohort was made up of roughly 670 healthy bone marrow donors. Cohort members were all nominally healthy when sampled, although unrecorded immune exposures were likely present. The donor was CMV seropositive and was included in the group of around 300 seropositive cohort members. Every donor gave a peripheral blood sample, and the peripheral blood mononuclear cells from that sample were used for TCR beta sequencing. Genomic DNA extraction from the blood cell samples was performed with the Qiagen DNeasy Blood Extraction Kit. Reading from cysteine to phenylalanine, the CDR3 counts 12 amino acids. Left in the record is the CDR3 DNA by itself, 36 bases read in frame from the first base. V is reduced by 9 bases and J by 6 bases, leaving a spacing of 14 bases between them. CDR1 MNHEY and CDR2 SVGAGI were looked up in the germline V gene.

Sequencing was performed on PBMCs. In this chain, TRBV6-5 is recombined with TRBJ1-2; the D gene is perhaps TRBD1, from 5 matching bases. This sequence originates from a boy aged 10-17 years in good health and CMV-seropositive. The nucleotides are TGTGCCAGGGCAGGGTGCAAAGATGGCTACACCTTC. Its product reads: CARAGCKDGYTF.